This TCR beta chain originates from a study of blood T cell repertoires in COVID-19 (dated by TCRdb to 2018 to 2020). At the level of the whole study: Collaborator samples came from the United States, Italy and Spain and covered acute and convalescent phases of COVID-19. The material from the prospective study consisted of cDNA or gDNA derived from T cells, B-cell-depleted T cells, or PBMCs. Deeply sampled blood TCRbeta repertoires from subjects exposed to, actively infected with, or recovered from COVID-19 were included in the dataset. The repertoires were made available in a free public database intended to serve as a resource for research on the immune response to SARS-CoV-2. The samples were drawn from two sources: the first 160 participants of the ongoing ImmuneRACE study, and about 1,300 subjects contributed by 6 global collaborators. A de-identified subject ID, COVID-19 status, age in years and sex were almost always included in the sample metadata. HLA class I and class II types, where available, came from metadata supplied by the sample provider rather than from assay-based typing.

TCRbeta CDR3 regions were amplified from genomic DNA using the immunoSEQ Assay, a bias-controlled multiplex PCR. Regarding the original processing steps: Nucleated cell counts per sample were estimated from amplification of reference gene primers within the assay. To quantify the absolute abundance of each unique TCRbeta CDR3 rearrangement, sequence reads were collapsed and filtered. For each sample, productive Simpson clonality was calculated as the square root of Simpson's diversity index over productive rearrangements. Sourced from immuneACCESS, this table was stored by TCRdb with only in-frame sequences that have V and J called. A share of the clones is absent; for the studies checked, an unresolved V gene accounts for under half, and the remainder has no known explanation. That table is the source of V, J and clone size, and D and trimming were worked out from the DNA. The sample table contains some 220,000 clones; only one count was recorded for 83% of them. Of the sample, over 4.5% falls within the top ten clones.

A remark on this clone: Its antigen is not yet known. Per-base quality was not reported, and no clone a single base away is much larger than it.

Collaborating institutions collected whole blood in K2EDTA tubes following their own protocols. For TCRbeta analysis, collaborators shipped samples in one of three forms: frozen whole blood, isolated PBMCs, or DNA extracted from either of those sample types. Overall study outcomes, separate from this receptor: The quantity of clinical and demographic metadata differed by source and by participant and was supplied without curation.

The V and J ends are trimmed by 5 bases and 4 bases, leaving 9 bases between them. For CDR1 and CDR2, the germline V gene (reference sequence) lists LNHDA and SQIVND. The CDR3 contains 12 residues, cysteine and phenylalanine counted. The read is trimmed to its CDR3 DNA, 36 bases read in frame from base 1. The material sequenced was peripheral blood. This clonotype originated in a human donor in a cohort sampled during active COVID-19. In this chain, TRBV19 is recombined with TRBJ2-7, and perhaps TRBD2 as D gene, on 6 matching bases. The sequenced DNA: TGTGCCAGTAGTTTGGGGGGTTACGAGCAGTACTTC. This codes for CASSLGGYEQYF.